The clone carrying this TCR beta chain was counted between two and nine times. What it recognizes is unknown. This record comes from a study of beta chain features in type 1 diabetes. Overall study context: Cell yields, age and gender were similar between patients and healthy donors. Sorted cells from all samples, numbering approximately 100 million, were examined. Overall study findings and caveats: TCRB CDR3 length was moderately but significantly reduced in all four CD4+ subsets of Type 1 diabetes patients.

Sequenced material consisted of expressed TCRB transcripts (all of the isolated RNA was reverse transcribed). The assay was immunoSEQ multiplex PCR, and TCRdb's table has in-frame clones only and misses some. The sample carries 500,000 to 850,000 clones, around 15% recorded once. The TCR was taken from a man between 18 and 29 years old with type 1 diabetes. Sequenced input: naive CD4+ T cells from blood.

CDR3 amino acids: CASSTPDRGGYEQYF. The CDR3 DNA sequence: TGTGCCAGCAGCACCCCGGACAGGGGAGGGTACGAGCAGTACTTC. This chain links TRBV21-1 with TRBJ2-7; TRBD1 was called by the table and not checked on the DNA. TRBV21-1 is labeled a pseudogene. The CDR3 is 15 residues long.